Each of the 23 T cell receptor beta chains below was sequenced from the same sample in a study of blood T cell repertoires in COVID-19. Libraries were prepared by immunoSEQ multiplex PCR; TCRdb keeps only in-frame clonotypes and omits some of them. The sample carries roughly 400,000 clones, roughly nine tenths recorded once. Specimen: PBMCs or T cells enriched from blood (not recorded which). These receptors were taken from a woman in her forties who had been exposed to COVID-19.

This sequence joins TRBV4-1 and TRBJ1-6; D unresolved. CDR1 is MGHRA and CDR2 is YSYEKL in the germline V gene. Trimming removed 6 bases at V and 6 bases at J, with 12 bases between. CDR3 length: 14 amino acids. CDR3 DNA: TGCGCCAGCAGTTCTCCGTCAGTTAATTCACCCCTCCACTTT. Translated: CASSSPSVNSPLHF.

This clone was picked up one time. The chain employs TRBV15 and TRBJ1-5, with 7 nucleotides matching TRBD1. The CDR3 spans 15 residues. The germline gives CDR1 LNHNV, CDR2 YYDKDF (reference sequence). J lost 6 bases, V lost 3 bases, and 8 bases had no gene match. The CDR3 here is CATSRNTGERQPQHF. The CDR3 region has the DNA TGTGCCACCAGCAGGAATACAGGGGAGCGTCAGCCCCAGCATTTT.

This clone was seen once. V is TRBV6-2 or TRBV6-3 and J is TRBJ2-2; no firm D call. The length of the CDR3 is 13 residues. With 5 bases removed from V and 8 bases from J, the gap between germline ends came to 12 bases. The germline gives CDR1 MNHEY, CDR2 SVGEGT. CDR3 residues: CASSHPIGGELFF. Written as DNA, the CDR3 is TGTGCCAGCAGTCACCCTATCGGGGGGGAGCTGTTTTTT.

The rearrangement joins TRBV5-1 to TRBJ2-7; 9 bases are a match to TRBD1. The CDR3 length is 14 residues. In germline, CDR1 is SGHRS, CDR2 YFSETQ. Losses at the gene ends were 6 bases for V and 1 base for J; bases not matched to a gene: 5. CDR3 in amino acids: CASTSGTGSYEQYF. As DNA, the CDR3 is TGCGCCAGCACCTCCGGGACAGGGTCCTACGAGCAGTACTTC. Full variable domain (outside the CDR3, taken from reference TRBV5-1 and TRBJ2-7): KAGVTQTPRYLIKTRGQQVTLSCSPISGHRSVSWYQQTPGQGLQFLFEYFSETQRNKGNFPGRFSGRQFSNSRSEMNVSTLELGDSALYLCASTSGTGSYEQYFGPGTRLTVT.

This sequence joins TRBV27 and TRBJ1-5; 9 positions agree with TRBD1. The CDR3 totals 16 residues. Trimming cost V 6 bases and J 3 bases; bases outside gene matches: 9. The germline V gene has CDR1 MNHEY and CDR2 SMNVEV (reference sequence). CDR3 nucleotide sequence: TGTGCCAGCAGCCGGGACAGGGTCGCGAACAATCAGCCCCAGCATTTT. This encodes CASSRDRVANNQPQHF.

The rearrangement links TRBV6-2 or TRBV6-3 to TRBJ1-4; TRBD1 might be the D (5 bases). The CDR3 contains 14 residues. In germline, CDR1 is MNHEY, CDR2 SVGEGT. V was clipped by 5 bases and J by 0 bases, with 7 bases between them. The CDR3 region is CASSPQATNEKLFF. The CDR3 nucleotides read TGTGCCAGCAGTCCACAGGCAACTAATGAAAAACTGTTTTTT.

The sample holds one count of this clone. The chain employs TRBV11-2 and TRBJ1-6; D gene unclear. Germline assignment: CDR1 SGHAT and CDR2 FQNNGV. CDR3 size: 15 residues. Trimming left V 1 base short and J 6 bases short, with 10 bases between. The CDR3 DNA is TGTGCCAGCAGCTTAGCAGGTGTTTGTAATTCACCCCTCCACTTT. This codes for CASSLAGVCNSPLHF.

The CDR3 DNA follows: TGCGCCGGATTGGACAGGGTGAGCAGCTACACCTTC. Translating gives CAGLDRVSSYTF. V usage is TRBV23-1 and J usage is TRBJ1-2, with 8 bases that match TRBD1. TRBV23-1 is marked as an open reading frame, function uncertain. This CDR3 spans 12 amino acids. The J segment lost 9 bases and the V segment lost 11 bases, leaving 11 bases of the junction unmatched.

The rearrangement uses TRBV9 and TRBJ2-3; 12 bases map to TRBD2. This CDR3 region has 15 residues. V dropped 3 bases and J dropped 5; count of bases not matched to a gene: 4. The germline gives CDR1 SGDLS, CDR2 YYNGEE. The CDR3 bases are TGTGCCAGCAGCGCGCTAGCGGGGGGGGTAGATACGCAGTATTTT. Residues: CASSALAGGVDTQYF. The full variable domain, completed using reference TRBV9 and TRBJ2-3, is DSGVTQTPKHLITATGQRVTLRCSPRSGDLSVYWYQQSLDQGLQFLIQYYNGEERAKGNILERFSAQQFPDLHSELNLSSLELGDSALYFCASSALAGGVDTQYFGPGTRLTVL.

This clone was seen once. The sample holds other DNA sequences that translate to the same CDR3. The chain carries TRBV18 and TRBJ1-1; D possibly corresponds to TRBD1 (5 bases). Per germline, CDR1 KGHSH and CDR2 LQKENI. CDR3 length: 13 residues. V was shortened by 5 bases and J by 1 base, with 8 bases between the two germline ends. CDR3 region: CASSSTGNTEAFF. CDR3 in DNA: TGTGCCAGCTCATCCACAGGGAACACTGAAGCTTTCTTT.

In this sample, this clone turned up once. The genes are TRBV5-4 and TRBJ1-1; no clear D. The germline V gene encodes CDR1 SGHNT and CDR2 YYREEE (reference sequence). The CDR3 is 14 residues long. Trimming pared 1 base from V and 1 base from J, leaving 8 bases between. CDR3: CASSLHGGNTEAFF. As DNA, the CDR3 is TGTGCCAGCAGCTTGCATGGCGGGAACACTGAAGCTTTCTTT.

CDR3 region: CASSVVGGGQPLDGYTF. CDR3 DNA sequence: TGTGCCAGCAGCGTAGTTGGAGGGGGACAGCCTCTCGATGGCTACACCTTC. The J gene is TRBJ1-2, the V gene TRBV9, with TRBD1 identical over 7 bases. The ends lost 0 bases at V and 6 bases at J; junction bases unmatched: 14. This CDR3 region has 17 residues. Germline V gives CDR1 SGDLS, CDR2 YYNGEE.

The chain employs TRBV3-1 (or the pseudogene TRBV3-2) and TRBJ2-7, with TRBD2 identical over 9 bases. This CDR3 has 14 amino acids. J was trimmed by 6 bases and V by 1 base; bases with no gene match: 4. Per the germline V gene, CDR1 is LGHDT and CDR2 is YNNKEL (reference sequence). CDR3 coding DNA: TGTGCCAGCAGCCAAGGAGCGGGGGGTGGCGAGCAGTACTTC. Translation gives CASSQGAGGGEQYF.

This sequence joins TRBV27 and TRBJ2-5; D possibly corresponds to TRBD1 (5 bases). The CDR3 is 15 amino acids. V lost 5 bases, J lost 1 base, and 14 bases lay in between. Per the germline V gene, CDR1 is MNHEY and CDR2 is SMNVEV (reference sequence). In nucleotides, the CDR3 is TGTGCCAGCAGTCCCCAGGGTCTGTTCCAAGAGACCCAGTACTTC. As protein: CASSPQGLFQETQYF.

This clone was counted between two and nine times. The chain employs TRBV7-2 and TRBJ2-2; D might be TRBD1 (6 bases). Germline lookup yields CDR1 SGHTA and CDR2 FQGNSA. The V and J ends lost 7 bases and 1 base respectively, with 7 bases between them. CDR3 size: 13 residues. DNA of the CDR3: TGTGCCAGCATGGACAGGAACACCGGGGAGCTGTTTTTT. Protein product: CASMDRNTGELFF.

CDR3 coding DNA: TGTGCCAGTAGGCCTCCCGGACTAGCGACAGATACGCAGTATTTT. Its translation is CASRPPGLATDTQYF. The gene calls are TRBV19 and TRBJ2-3; TRBD2 matches 9 bases. V trimming: 6 bases; J trimming: 3 bases; junction bases outside the gene matches: 7. Germline loops: CDR1 LNHDA, CDR2 SQIVND (reference sequence). The CDR3 is 15 residues long.

The chain links TRBV27 to TRBJ1-1, with TRBD1 matching over 7 bases. Trimming cost V 7 bases and J 1 base; bases outside gene matches: 3. The V gene's germline CDR1 is MNHEY and CDR2 SMNVEV (reference sequence). CDR3 length equals 13 residues. Here the CDR3 reads CASKQGGNTEAFF. The CDR3 DNA is TGTGCCAGCAAGCAGGGGGGGAACACTGAAGCTTTCTTT.

V is TRBV5-1 and J is TRBJ2-7, with TRBD1 matching over 7 bases. CDR1 SGHRS and CDR2 YFSETQ come from the germline V gene. V gave up 5 bases and J gave up 0 bases; unmatched junction bases: 8. There are 15 residues in the CDR3. The CDR3 loop is CASSRDSPPSYEQYF. Written as DNA, the CDR3 is TGCGCCAGCAGTCGGGACAGTCCGCCCTCCTACGAGCAGTACTTC.

The V gene is TRBV5-5, the J gene TRBJ1-5; the D is unclear. The CDR3 sequence is 15 residues long. V dropped 4 bases and J dropped 2 bases, with 13 bases sitting between them. Germline V CDR1 and CDR2: SGHKS, YYEKEE (reference sequence). The CDR3 is CASSLRGAGNQPQHF. Here the CDR3 DNA reads TGTGCCAGCAGCCTCCGGGGTGCGGGCAATCAGCCCCAGCATTTT.

J is TRBJ1-6 and V is TRBV6-5, with D hard to call. The CDR3 consists of 14 residues. Trimming cost V 5 bases and J 6 bases, with 11 bases left between them. Germline V gives CDR1 MNHEY, CDR2 SVGAGI. The CDR3 nucleotides read TGTGCCAGCAGTCTAGGACTGTCTAATTCACCCCTCCACTTT. This translates into CASSLGLSNSPLHF.

This clone has a handful of counts. The genes are TRBV2 and TRBJ2-7, with TRBD2 identical over 13 bases. This CDR3 spans 14 amino acids. The germline V gene encodes CDR1 SNHLY and CDR2 FYNNEI. V lost 6 bases to trimming and J lost 6 bases; unmatched junction nucleotides: 5. The CDR3 spells CASRGTSGISEQYF. As DNA, the CDR3 is TGTGCCAGCAGGGGGACTAGCGGGATTAGCGAGCAGTACTTC.

This clone was seen only once. This chain connects TRBV15 to TRBJ1-2; D might be TRBD1 (6 bases). The V gene's germline CDR1 is LNHNV and CDR2 YYDKDF (reference sequence). This CDR3 spans 14 amino acids. The V gene lost 3 bases and the J gene lost 8 bases, with 16 bases spanning the gap. The CDR3 sequence: CATSRHRVLYGYTF. The CDR3 nucleotides are TGTGCCACCAGCAGGCACAGGGTTCTCTACGGCTACACCTTC. Supplemented by reference TRBV15 and TRBJ1-2, the full variable domain reads DAMVIQNPRYQVTQFGKPVTLSCSQTLNHNVMYWYQQKSSQAPKLLFHYYDKDFNNEADTPDNFQSRRPNTSFCFLDIRSPGLGDTAMYLCATSRHRVLYGYTFGSGTRLTVV.

V and J are TRBV30 and TRBJ1-6; 10 bases agree with TRBD1. The CDR3 spans 16 residues. Germline loops: CDR1 GTSNPN, CDR2 SVGIG (reference sequence). The V segment lost 3 bases and the J segment 2 bases; nucleotides outside the gene matches: 4. The CDR3 loop is CAWRTGGAAYNSPLHF. The CDR3 DNA is TGTGCCTGGAGGACAGGGGGCGCGGCCTATAATTCACCCCTCCACTTT.